The 24 T cell receptor beta chains below all came from one sample that was sequenced in a study of Tregs in tolerant kidney transplant recipients. The repertoire was sequenced with immunoSEQ multiplex PCR; TCRdb's copy has only in-frame clones and lacks some. The data contain roughly 52,000 clones, roughly nine tenths of them singletons. Recipients received nonmyeloablative bone marrow transplants from related graft donors, with transient mixed chimerism. Sequenced material: CD8+ T cells from blood (PBMCs), taken 24 months after the transplant. These receptors came from a human patient who received a combined kidney and bone marrow transplant. Some T cells may have come from the graft donor.

The chain has TRBV4-2 and TRBJ2-7, with 9 bases that match TRBD2. The length of the CDR3 is 17 residues. After removal of 1 base from V and 4 bases from J, the junction contained 11 bases not matched to a gene. Per the germline V gene, CDR1 is LGHNA and CDR2 is YNFKEQ. CDR3 bases: TGTGCCAGCAGCCAAGGCATCGTTAGCGGGAGATTGTACGAGCAGTACTTC. Translating it yields CASSQGIVSGRLYEQYF.

The gene calls are TRBV27 and TRBJ1-2, with 8 bases fitting TRBD1. Germline CDR1 reads MNHEY; CDR2 reads SMNVEV (reference sequence). The CDR3 consists of 13 residues. The V segment lost 4 bases and the J segment 4 bases; nucleotides outside the gene matches: 2. The CDR3, as DNA: TGTGCCAGCAGTTCTACAGGGGGCTATGGCTACACCTTC. Protein: CASSSTGGYGYTF.

This clone has just one count. The CDR3 DNA follows: TGTGCCAGCAGCTTAGGGGCCTACGGTTCCTACGAGCAGTACTTC. Translation: CASSLGAYGSYEQYF. This chain uses TRBV7-2 with TRBJ2-7, with D uncertain. This CDR3 is 15 amino acids long. Germline V gene sequence: CDR1 SGHTA, CDR2 FQGNSA. V lost 1 base and J 1 base, leaving 11 bases between the germline ends.

This chain connects TRBV19 to TRBJ1-5; D may be TRBD1 (5 bases). The CDR3 totals 15 residues. Germline CDR1 LNHDA, CDR2 SQIVND (reference sequence). The V end was cut by 1 base, the J end by 6 bases, with 13 bases between. The CDR3 is CASSIGTRAGQPQHF. The DNA of the CDR3 is TGTGCCAGTAGTATAGGGACAAGGGCAGGTCAGCCCCAGCATTTT.

J is TRBJ1-1 and V is TRBV19; D unresolved. V was pared by 5 bases and J by 0 bases, with 13 bases between. Germline V gene sequence: CDR1 LNHDA, CDR2 SQIVND (reference sequence). The CDR3 totals 15 residues. The chain's CDR3 is CASSYWASVNTEAFF. CDR3 coding DNA: TGTGCCAGTAGTTATTGGGCCAGTGTGAACACTGAAGCTTTCTTT.

The chain links TRBV4-3 to TRBJ2-7; no clear D. V was cut by 3 bases and J by 3 bases, with 15 bases left in between. The CDR3 totals 15 residues. CDR1 and CDR2 (germline): LGHNA, YSLEER. The CDR3 region is CASSQVFGPNYEQYF. In nucleotides, the CDR3 is TGCGCCAGCAGCCAGGTTTTTGGGCCTAACTACGAGCAGTACTTC.

The chain links TRBV7-2 to TRBJ2-1; TRBD2 agrees at 9 bases. V was pared by 5 bases and J by 7 bases, with 6 bases of the junction left unmatched. Per germline, CDR1 SGHTA and CDR2 FQGNSA. This CDR3 is built from 14 residues. The CDR3 loop is CASSPPGLANEQFF. CDR3 nucleotides: TGTGCCAGCAGCCCTCCGGGACTAGCTAATGAGCAGTTCTTC.

The rearrangement links TRBV6-5 to TRBJ2-5; D is unclear. CDR3 size: 16 residues. V gave up 7 bases and J gave up 5 bases, with 23 bases separating them. From germline, CDR1 is MNHEY and CDR2 SVGAGI. The CDR3 nucleotides read TGTGCCAGCACCTACTCTTATGGAGAACGGTGGGAGACCCAGTACTTC. It is translated as CASTYSYGERWETQYF.

Turning to this clone: The germline gene is not matched at one end of the junction; a read error may be the cause. This chain joins TRBV27 and TRBJ1-2; TRBD1 matches 7 bases. The CDR3 is 14 residues long. CDR1 and CDR2 (germline): MNHEY, SMNVEV (reference sequence). In DNA, the CDR3 is TGTGCCAGCAGTTTAAGGGGCAGAGTCGGGACAGCAAGCTTC. Its protein is CASSLRGRVGTASF.

The chain carries TRBV27 and TRBJ2-7; 9 nucleotides agree with TRBD2. With 6 bases clipped from V and 2 bases from J, the junction kept 14 bases outside the gene matches. The CDR3 loop spans 17 amino acids. The V gene's germline CDR1 is MNHEY and CDR2 SMNVEV (reference sequence). The CDR3 DNA sequence: TGTGCCAGCAGCCCCCTTATGCGGGGGGGCCCCACCTACGAGCAGTACTTC. Protein: CASSPLMRGGPTYEQYF.

The chain joins TRBV6-6 to TRBJ1-2, with a weak D call TRBD1 (5 bases). The germline CDR1 and CDR2 sequences are MNHNY and SVGAGI (reference sequence). This CDR3 spans 11 amino acids. V lost 5 bases to trimming and J lost 7 bases, with 8 bases between them. CDR3 sequence (DNA): TGTGCCAGCAGTCAGGGCCCTGGCTACACCTTC. The encoded protein is CASSQGPGYTF.

The chain joins TRBV4-3 to TRBJ2-1; TRBD2 matches at 11 bases. With V trimmed by 3 bases and J by 8 bases, 6 bases remained unmatched. The germline CDR1 and CDR2 sequences are LGHNA and YSLEER. The CDR3 runs 15 residues. CDR3 loop: CASSQASGRFDEQFF. The CDR3 DNA sequence: TGCGCCAGCAGCCAGGCTAGCGGGAGGTTCGATGAGCAGTTCTTC.

Only one count was recorded for this clone. J is TRBJ2-7 and V is TRBV9; TRBD2 aligns across 10 bases. This CDR3 comprises 14 residues. With V trimmed by 4 bases and J by 5 bases, 6 bases remained unmatched. Germline V gene data show CDR1 as SGDLS and CDR2 as YYNGEE. CDR3 sequence: CASSQSGGAHEQYF. CDR3 bases: TGTGCCAGCAGCCAGAGCGGGGGGGCCCACGAGCAGTACTTC.

About this clone: This sample includes further DNA sequences coding for the same CDR3. The rearrangement uses TRBV6-5 and TRBJ1-6, with D unresolved. Trimming left V 4 bases short and J 7 bases short, with 8 bases between. The germline gives CDR1 MNHEY, CDR2 SVGAGI. The length of the CDR3 is 13 residues. CDR3 nucleotides: TGTGCCAGCAGTTTATTTCAGAATTCACCCCTCCACTTT. It specifies CASSLFQNSPLHF.

The rearrangement uses TRBV13 and TRBJ2-1; TRBD2 matches 10 bases. The CDR3 extends over 14 amino acids. The J segment lost 12 bases and the V segment lost 5 bases, leaving 10 bases of the junction unmatched. Germline V gene sequence: CDR1 PRHDT, CDR2 FYEKMQ (reference sequence). The CDR3 sequence is CASSQGLAEAPQFF. CDR3 DNA: TGTGCCAGCAGCCAAGGACTAGCGGAGGCCCCGCAGTTCTTC.

J is TRBJ2-7 and V is TRBV5-4; 7 bases agree with TRBD1. Germline loops: CDR1 SGHNT, CDR2 YYREEE (reference sequence). V was pared by 4 bases and J by 3 bases, with 7 bases of the junction left unmatched. CDR3 length: 14 amino acids. CDR3 nucleotide sequence: TGTGCCAGCAGCCCGGGACAGCGGAGCTACGAGCAGTACTTC. Translating gives CASSPGQRSYEQYF.

The chain carries TRBV19 and TRBJ2-7, with D tentatively TRBD1 (6 bases). CDR3 length equals 12 residues. Trimming removed 8 bases at V and 6 bases at J, with 14 bases between. Per germline, CDR1 LNHDA and CDR2 SQIVND (reference sequence). The CDR3 nucleotides are TGTGCCAGTGAACAGGGCTACGGCGAGCAGTACTTC. This sequence encodes CASEQGYGEQYF.

The rearrangement uses TRBV4-3 and TRBJ2-7, with D perhaps matching TRBD1 (6 bases). The V end lost 1 base, the J end lost 1 base, and 20 bases lay between the germline ends. CDR3 size: 18 residues. CDR1 is LGHNA, CDR2 YSLEER, per germline. In nucleotides, the CDR3 is TGCGCCAGCAGCCAAGGACCCCTAGACAGGCGACCTTCCTACGAGCAGTACTTC. It encodes CASSQGPLDRRPSYEQYF.

The chain carries TRBV7-8 and TRBJ2-1; D unclear. Germline-derived CDR1 and CDR2 are SGHVS and FQNEAQ. This CDR3 has 14 amino acids. Trimming pared 7 bases from V and 0 bases from J, leaving 10 bases between. The CDR3 sequence: CASILSPSYNEQFF. CDR3 bases: TGTGCCAGCATCCTTTCCCCCTCCTACAATGAGCAGTTCTTC.

This chain uses TRBV7-3 with TRBJ2-1; 11 bases fit TRBD2. Trimming took 5 bases from V and 9 from J; bases not matched to a gene: 6. Germline-derived CDR1 and CDR2 are SGHTA and FQGTGA. The CDR3 length is 14 residues. CDR3 in amino acids: CASSHGLAGGEQFF. The CDR3 nucleotides read TGTGCCAGCAGCCACGGACTAGCGGGTGGTGAGCAGTTCTTC.

The chain combines TRBV11-3 with TRBJ2-1; 7 nucleotides match TRBD2. The CDR3 spans 14 residues. Unmatched junction bases numbered 7, after V lost 4 bases and J lost 7 bases. The V gene's germline CDR1 is SGHNT and CDR2 YENEEA. This CDR3 reads CASSSSGLVNEQFF. CDR3 DNA sequence: TGTGCCAGCAGCTCGTCCGGACTAGTAAATGAGCAGTTCTTC.

The genes are TRBV27 and TRBJ2-3; 14 positions agree with TRBD2. CDR1 and CDR2 from the germline V gene are MNHEY and SMNVEV (reference sequence). The junction had 5 bases not matched to a gene; V was cut back by 6 bases and J by 0 bases. This CDR3 has 17 residues. The CDR3 DNA is TGTGCCAGCAGGAGGACTAGCGGGGGGACTAGCACAGATACGCAGTATTTT. Translated: CASRRTSGGTSTDTQYF.

CDR3 nucleotides: TGTGCCAGCAGCTCCTCTGGGGCCTCCCAAGAGACCCAGTACTTC. As protein: CASSSSGASQETQYF. The chain recombines TRBV9 with TRBJ2-5; D possibly corresponds to TRBD1 (5 bases). Germline-derived CDR1 and CDR2 are SGDLS and YYNGEE. The V end lost 4 bases, the J end lost 1 base, and 14 bases lay between the germline ends. This CDR3 has 15 residues.

The V gene is TRBV6-5, the J gene TRBJ2-3; D is perhaps TRBD2 (5 bases). This CDR3 has 13 amino acids. V was shortened by 6 bases and J by 4 bases, with 11 bases between the two germline ends. Per germline, CDR1 MNHEY and CDR2 SVGAGI. CDR3 in DNA: TGTGCCAGCAGCCCCGGACTCCCAGATACGCAGTATTTT. This translates into CASSPGLPDTQYF.